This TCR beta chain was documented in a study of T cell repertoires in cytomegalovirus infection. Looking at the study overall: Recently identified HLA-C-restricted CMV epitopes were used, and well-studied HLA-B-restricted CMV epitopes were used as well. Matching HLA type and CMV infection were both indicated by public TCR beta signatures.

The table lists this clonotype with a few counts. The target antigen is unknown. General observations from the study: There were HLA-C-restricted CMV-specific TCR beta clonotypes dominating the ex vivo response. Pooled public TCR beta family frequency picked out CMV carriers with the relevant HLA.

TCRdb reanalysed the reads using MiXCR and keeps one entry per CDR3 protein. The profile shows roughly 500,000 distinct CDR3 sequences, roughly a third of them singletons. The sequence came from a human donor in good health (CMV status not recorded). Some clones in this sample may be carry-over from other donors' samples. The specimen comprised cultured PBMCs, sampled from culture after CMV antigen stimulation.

CDR3 coding DNA: TGTGCCAGCAGTGAACTAGCGGGAGTAAGGTTCTTC. Its translation: CASSELAGVRFF. This chain connects TRBV12-3 or TRBV12-4 to TRBJ2-1; 11 bases match TRBD2. This CDR3 has 12 residues. Trimming cost V 5 bases and J 15 bases; bases outside gene matches: 6.